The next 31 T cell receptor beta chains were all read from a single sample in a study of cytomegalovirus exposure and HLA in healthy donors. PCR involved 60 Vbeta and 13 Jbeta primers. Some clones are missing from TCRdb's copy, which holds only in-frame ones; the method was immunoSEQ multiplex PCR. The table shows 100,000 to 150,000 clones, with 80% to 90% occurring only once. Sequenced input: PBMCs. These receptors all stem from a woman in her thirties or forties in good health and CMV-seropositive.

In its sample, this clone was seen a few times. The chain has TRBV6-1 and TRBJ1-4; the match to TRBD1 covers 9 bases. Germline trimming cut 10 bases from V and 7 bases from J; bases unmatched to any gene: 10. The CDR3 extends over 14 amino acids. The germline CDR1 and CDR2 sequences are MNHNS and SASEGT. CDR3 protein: CATGAGTGSEKLFF. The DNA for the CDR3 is TGTGCCACAGGGGCCGGGACAGGGAGTGAAAAACTGTTTTTT.

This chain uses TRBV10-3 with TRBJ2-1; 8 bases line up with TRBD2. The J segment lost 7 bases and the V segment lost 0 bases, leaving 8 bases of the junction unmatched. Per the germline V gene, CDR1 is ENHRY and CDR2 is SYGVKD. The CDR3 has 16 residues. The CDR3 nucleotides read TGTGCCATCAGTGAGTCTGTGACTAGCGCATTAAATGAGCAGTTCTTC. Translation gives CAISESVTSALNEQFF.

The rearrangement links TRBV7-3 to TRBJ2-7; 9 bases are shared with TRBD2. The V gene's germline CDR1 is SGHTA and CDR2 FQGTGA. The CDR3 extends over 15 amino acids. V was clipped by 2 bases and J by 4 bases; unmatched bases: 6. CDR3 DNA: TGTGCCAGCAGCTTATCAGGTAGCGGGAGTTACGAGCAGTACTTC. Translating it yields CASSLSGSGSYEQYF.

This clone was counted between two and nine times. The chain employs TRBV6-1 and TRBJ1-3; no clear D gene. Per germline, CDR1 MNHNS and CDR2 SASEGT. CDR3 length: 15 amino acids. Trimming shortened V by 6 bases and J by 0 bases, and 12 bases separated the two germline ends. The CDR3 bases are TGTGCCAGCAGGGACCGAGGGAGCTCTGGAAACACCATATATTTT. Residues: CASRDRGSSGNTIYF.

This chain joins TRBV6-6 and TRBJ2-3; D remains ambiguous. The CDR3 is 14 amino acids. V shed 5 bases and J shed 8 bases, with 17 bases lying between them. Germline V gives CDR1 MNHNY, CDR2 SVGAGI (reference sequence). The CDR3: CASSPRPISGTQYF. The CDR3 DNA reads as TGTGCCAGCAGTCCTCGGCCGATTTCGGGTACGCAGTATTTT.

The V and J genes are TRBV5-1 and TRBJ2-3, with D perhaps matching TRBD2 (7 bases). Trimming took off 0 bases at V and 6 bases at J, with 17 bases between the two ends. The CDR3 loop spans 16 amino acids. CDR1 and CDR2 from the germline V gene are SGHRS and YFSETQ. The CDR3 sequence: CASSLAGEGGGDTQYF. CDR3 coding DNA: TGCGCCAGCAGCTTGGCCGGAGAGGGAGGGGGGGATACGCAGTATTTT.

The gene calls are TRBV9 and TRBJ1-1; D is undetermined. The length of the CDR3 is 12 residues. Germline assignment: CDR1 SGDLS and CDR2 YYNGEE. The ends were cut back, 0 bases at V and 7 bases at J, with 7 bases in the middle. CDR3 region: CASSVDGGEAFF. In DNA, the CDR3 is TGTGCCAGCAGCGTAGACGGCGGTGAAGCTTTCTTT.

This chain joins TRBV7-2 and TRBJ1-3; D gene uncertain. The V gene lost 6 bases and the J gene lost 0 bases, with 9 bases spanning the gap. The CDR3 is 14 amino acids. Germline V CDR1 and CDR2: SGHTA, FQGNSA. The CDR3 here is CASRQDNSGNTIYF. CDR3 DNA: TGTGCCAGCAGACAAGACAACTCTGGAAACACCATATATTTT.

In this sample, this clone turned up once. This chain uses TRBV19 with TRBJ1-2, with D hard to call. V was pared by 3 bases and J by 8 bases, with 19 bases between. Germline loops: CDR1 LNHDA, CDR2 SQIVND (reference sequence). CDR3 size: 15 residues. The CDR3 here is CASSMHPDSQKGYTF. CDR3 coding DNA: TGTGCCAGTAGTATGCATCCGGACTCGCAAAAAGGCTACACCTTC.

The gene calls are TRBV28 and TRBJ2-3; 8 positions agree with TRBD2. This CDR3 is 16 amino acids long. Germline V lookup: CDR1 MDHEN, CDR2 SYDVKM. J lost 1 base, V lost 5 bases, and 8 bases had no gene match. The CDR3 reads CASSLTTSGRTDTQYF. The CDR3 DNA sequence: TGTGCCAGCAGTCTAACAACTAGCGGACGCACAGATACGCAGTATTTT.

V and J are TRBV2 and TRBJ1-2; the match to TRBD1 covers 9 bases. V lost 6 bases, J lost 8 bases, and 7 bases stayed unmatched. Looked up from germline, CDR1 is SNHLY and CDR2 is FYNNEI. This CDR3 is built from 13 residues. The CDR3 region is CASRGQGEGGYTF. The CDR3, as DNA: TGTGCCAGCAGGGGACAGGGAGAGGGCGGCTACACCTTC.

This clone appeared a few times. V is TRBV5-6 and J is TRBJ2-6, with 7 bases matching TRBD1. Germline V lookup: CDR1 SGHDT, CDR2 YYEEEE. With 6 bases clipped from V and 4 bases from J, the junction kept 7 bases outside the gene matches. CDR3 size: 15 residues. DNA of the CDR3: TGTGCCAGCACCAAGACAGGGTACGGGGCCAACGTCCTGACTTTC. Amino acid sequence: CASTKTGYGANVLTF.

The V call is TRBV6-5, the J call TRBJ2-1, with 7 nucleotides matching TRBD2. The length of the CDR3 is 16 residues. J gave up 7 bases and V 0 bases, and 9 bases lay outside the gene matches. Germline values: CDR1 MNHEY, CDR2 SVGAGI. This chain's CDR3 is CASSYSILAVGNEQFF. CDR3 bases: TGTGCCAGCAGTTACTCGATCCTAGCGGTGGGGAATGAGCAGTTCTTC.

CDR3 DNA sequence: TGTGCCAGTAGTATTGGGACAGGGATTGCCTACGAGCAGTACTTC. Its protein product is CASSIGTGIAYEQYF. The J gene is TRBJ2-7, the V gene TRBV19; 9 nucleotides line up with TRBD1. CDR3 length: 15 residues. CDR1 LNHDA and CDR2 SQIVND come from the germline V gene (reference sequence). V gave up 3 bases and J gave up 2 bases; unmatched junction bases: 5.

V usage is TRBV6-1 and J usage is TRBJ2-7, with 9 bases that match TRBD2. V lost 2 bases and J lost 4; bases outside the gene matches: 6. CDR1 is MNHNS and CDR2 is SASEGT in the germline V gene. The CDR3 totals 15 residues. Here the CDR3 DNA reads TGTGCCAGCAGTGAAATTAGCGGGAGTGGATACGAGCAGTACTTC. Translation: CASSEISGSGYEQYF.

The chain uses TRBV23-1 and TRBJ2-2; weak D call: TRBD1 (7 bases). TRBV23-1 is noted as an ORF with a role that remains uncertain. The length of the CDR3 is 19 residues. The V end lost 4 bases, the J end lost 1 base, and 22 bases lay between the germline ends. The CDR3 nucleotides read TGCGCCAGCAGTCGGGGACAGTCCGGGAGAGCTGTGAACACCGGGGAGCTGTTTTTT. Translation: CASSRGQSGRAVNTGELFF.

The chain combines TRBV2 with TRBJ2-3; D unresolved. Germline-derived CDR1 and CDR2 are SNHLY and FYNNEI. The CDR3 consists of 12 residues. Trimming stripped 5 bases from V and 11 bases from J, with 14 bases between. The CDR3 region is CASSFEELGQYF. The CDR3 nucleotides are TGTGCCAGCAGTTTCGAGGAATTAGGGCAGTATTTT. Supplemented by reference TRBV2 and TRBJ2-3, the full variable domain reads EPEVTQTPSHQVTQMGQEVILRCVPISNHLYFYWYRQILGQKVEFLVSFYNNEISEKSEIFDDQFSVERPDGSNFTLKIRSTKLEDSAMYFCASSFEELGQYFGPGTRLTVL.

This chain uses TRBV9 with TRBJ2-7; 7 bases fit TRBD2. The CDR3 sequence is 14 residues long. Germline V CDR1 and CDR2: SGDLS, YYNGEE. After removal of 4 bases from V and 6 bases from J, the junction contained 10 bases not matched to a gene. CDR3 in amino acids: CASSSGPGGFEQYF. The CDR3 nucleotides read TGTGCCAGCAGCTCTGGGCCCGGGGGGTTCGAGCAGTACTTC.

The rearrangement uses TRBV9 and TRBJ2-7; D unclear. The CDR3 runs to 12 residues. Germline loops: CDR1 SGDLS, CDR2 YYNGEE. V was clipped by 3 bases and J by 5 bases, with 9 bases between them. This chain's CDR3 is CASSGESHEQYF. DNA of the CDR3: TGTGCCAGCAGCGGAGAAAGCCACGAGCAGTACTTC.

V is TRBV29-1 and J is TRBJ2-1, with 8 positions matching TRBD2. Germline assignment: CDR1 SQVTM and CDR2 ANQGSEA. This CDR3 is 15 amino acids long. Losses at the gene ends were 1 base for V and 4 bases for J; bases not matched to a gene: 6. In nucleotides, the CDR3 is TGCAGCGTTGAAGTAGGGACTAGTAATTACAATGAGCAGTTCTTC. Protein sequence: CSVEVGTSNYNEQFF.

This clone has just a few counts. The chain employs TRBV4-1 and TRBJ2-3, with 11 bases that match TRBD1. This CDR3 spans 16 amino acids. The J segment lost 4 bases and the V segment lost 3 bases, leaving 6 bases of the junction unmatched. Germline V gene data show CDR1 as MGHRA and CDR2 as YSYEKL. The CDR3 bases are TGCGCCAGCAGCCACGGACAGGGGGCGAGTGCAGATACGCAGTATTTT. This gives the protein CASSHGQGASADTQYF.

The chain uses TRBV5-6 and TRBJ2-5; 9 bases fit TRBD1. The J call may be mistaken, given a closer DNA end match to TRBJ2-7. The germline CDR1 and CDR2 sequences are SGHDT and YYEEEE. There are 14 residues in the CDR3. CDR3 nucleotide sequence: TGTGCCAGCAGCGGCGGACAGGGGATCTACGAGCAGTACTTC. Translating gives CASSGGQGIYEQYF.

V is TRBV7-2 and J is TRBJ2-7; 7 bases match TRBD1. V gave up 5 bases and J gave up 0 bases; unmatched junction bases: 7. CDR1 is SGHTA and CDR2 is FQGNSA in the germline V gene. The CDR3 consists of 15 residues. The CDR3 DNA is TGTGCCAGCAGCCGCCCGGGGACAGCCTCCTACGAGCAGTACTTC. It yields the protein CASSRPGTASYEQYF.

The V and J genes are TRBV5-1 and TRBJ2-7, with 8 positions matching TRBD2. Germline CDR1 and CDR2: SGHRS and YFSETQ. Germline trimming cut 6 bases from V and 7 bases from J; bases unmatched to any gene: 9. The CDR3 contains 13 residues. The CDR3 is CASTLAGGREQYF. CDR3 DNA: TGCGCCAGCACCCTCGCGGGAGGAAGGGAGCAGTACTTC.

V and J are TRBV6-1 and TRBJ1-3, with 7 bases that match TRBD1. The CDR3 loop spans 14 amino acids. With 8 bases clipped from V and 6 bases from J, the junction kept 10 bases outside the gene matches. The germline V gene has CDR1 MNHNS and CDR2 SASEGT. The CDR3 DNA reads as TGTGCCAGCTACAGAGGCACAGGGGAAAACACCATATATTTT. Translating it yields CASYRGTGENTIYF.

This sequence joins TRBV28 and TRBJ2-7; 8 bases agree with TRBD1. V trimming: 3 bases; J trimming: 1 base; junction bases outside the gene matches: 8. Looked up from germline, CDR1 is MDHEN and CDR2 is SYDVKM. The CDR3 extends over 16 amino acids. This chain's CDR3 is CASSFQRTGSSYEQYF. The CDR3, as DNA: TGTGCCAGCAGTTTCCAGAGGACAGGGTCTTCCTACGAGCAGTACTTC.

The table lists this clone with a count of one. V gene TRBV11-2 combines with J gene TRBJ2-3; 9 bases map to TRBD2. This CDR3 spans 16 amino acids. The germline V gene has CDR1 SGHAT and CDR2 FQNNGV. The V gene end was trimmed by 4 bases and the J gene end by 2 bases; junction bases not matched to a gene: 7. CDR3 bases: TGTGCCAGCAGCTCCGCTAGCGGGGACCTCACAGATACGCAGTATTTT. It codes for CASSSASGDLTDTQYF.

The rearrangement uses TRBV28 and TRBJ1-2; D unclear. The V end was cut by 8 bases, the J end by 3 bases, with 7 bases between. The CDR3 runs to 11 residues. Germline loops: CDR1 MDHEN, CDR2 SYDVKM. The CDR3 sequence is CASGSHYGYTF. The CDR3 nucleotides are TGTGCCAGCGGGAGCCACTATGGCTACACCTTC.

CDR3 in DNA: TGCGCCAGCAGCCAAGACAAGGGCAGGGGCACTGAAGCTTTCTTT. It encodes CASSQDKGRGTEAFF. This chain links TRBV4-1 with TRBJ1-1; D possibly corresponds to TRBD1 (6 bases). Trimming took 0 bases from V and 4 from J, leaving 12 bases between them. This CDR3 contains 15 residues. CDR1 and CDR2 (germline): MGHRA, YSYEKL.

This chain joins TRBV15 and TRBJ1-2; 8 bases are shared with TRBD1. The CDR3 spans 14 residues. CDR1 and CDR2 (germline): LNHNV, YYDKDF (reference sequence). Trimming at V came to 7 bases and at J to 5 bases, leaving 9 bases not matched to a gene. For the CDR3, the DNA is TGTGCCACCACCCGGACAGGGTCTAGGTATGGCTACACCTTC. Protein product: CATTRTGSRYGYTF.

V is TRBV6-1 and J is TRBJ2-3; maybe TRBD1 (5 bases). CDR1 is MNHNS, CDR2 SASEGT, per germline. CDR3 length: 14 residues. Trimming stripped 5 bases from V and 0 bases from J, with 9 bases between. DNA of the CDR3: TGTGCCAGCAGTATCGGACAAAGCACAGATACGCAGTATTTT. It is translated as CASSIGQSTDTQYF.